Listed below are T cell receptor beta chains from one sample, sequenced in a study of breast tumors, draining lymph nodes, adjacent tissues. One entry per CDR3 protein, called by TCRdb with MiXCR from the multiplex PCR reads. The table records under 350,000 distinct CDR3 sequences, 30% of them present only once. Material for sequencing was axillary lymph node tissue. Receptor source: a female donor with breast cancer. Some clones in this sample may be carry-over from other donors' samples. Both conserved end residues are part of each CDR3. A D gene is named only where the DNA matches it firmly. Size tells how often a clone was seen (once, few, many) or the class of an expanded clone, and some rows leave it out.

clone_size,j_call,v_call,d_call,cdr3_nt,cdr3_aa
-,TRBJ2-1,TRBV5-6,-,TGTGCCAGCAGCTGGGACGCGAACGCGAAACCTGAGCAGTTCTTC,CASSWDANAKPEQFF
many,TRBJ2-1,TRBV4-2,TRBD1,TGTGCCAGCAGCATCGGGACAGGGTACAATGAGCAGTTCTTC,CASSIGTGYNEQFF
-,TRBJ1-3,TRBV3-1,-,TGTGCCAGCAGCCAAGATATATCTGGAAACACCATATATTTT,CASSQDISGNTIYF
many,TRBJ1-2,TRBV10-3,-,TGTGCCATCAGTGTCTTGGAGAAAAGCTATGGCTACACCTTC,CAISVLEKSYGYTF
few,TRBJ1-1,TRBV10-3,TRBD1,TGTGCCATCAGGAATCCGGGACAGGACACTGAAGCTTTCTTT,CAIRNPGQDTEAFF
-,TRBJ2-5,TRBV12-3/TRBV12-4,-,TGTGCTAGTGGTTTCACCGGACACCAAGAGACCCAGTACTTC,CASGFTGHQETQYF
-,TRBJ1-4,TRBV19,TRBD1,TGTGCCAGTAGTGCACAGGGGGCCGAAAAGCCGTTTTTT,CASSAQGAEKPFF
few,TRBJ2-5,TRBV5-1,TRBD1,TGCGCCAGCAGCGGTACGGACAGGGGGCTTGAGACCCAGTACTTC,CASSGTDRGLETQYF
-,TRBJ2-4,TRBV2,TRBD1,TGTGCCAGCAGGGAAAGGGTGACAGGGAGCAACATTCAGTACTTC,CASRERVTGSNIQYF
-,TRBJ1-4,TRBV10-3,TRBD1,TGTGCCTCGTATTCCGGGACAGGGAATGAAAAACTGTTTTTT,CASYSGTGNEKLFF
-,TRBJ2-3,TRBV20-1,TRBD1,TGCAGTGCTAGAGAAACAGGGGGGACAGATACGCAGTATTTT,CSARETGGTDTQYF
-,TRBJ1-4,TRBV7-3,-,TGTGCCAGCAGCTTATGGGGGACTAGTGGAAAACTGTTTTTT,CASSLWGTSGKLFF
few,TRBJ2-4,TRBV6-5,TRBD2,TGTGCCAGCAGTCCCCCGGGGCGCGGGGGAGCCAAAAACATTCAGTACTTC,CASSPPGRGGAKNIQYF
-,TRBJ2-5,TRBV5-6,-,TGTGCCAGCAGCTCAACACGGACTTTAGAGACCCAGTACTTC,CASSSTRTLETQYF
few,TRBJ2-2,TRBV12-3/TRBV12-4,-,TGTGCCAGCACCAGCCAGGGGTACAACACCGGGGAGCTGTTTTTT,CASTSQGYNTGELFF
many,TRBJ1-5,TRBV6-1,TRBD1,TGTGCCAGCAGTGGGGGACAGGGCCTCAATCAGCCCCAGCATTTT,CASSGGQGLNQPQHF
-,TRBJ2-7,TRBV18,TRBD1,TGTGCCAGCTCATCCGACAGGGACGACTACGAGCAGTACTTC,CASSSDRDDYEQYF
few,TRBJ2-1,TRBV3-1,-,TGTGCCAGCAGCCAAGATACCGGGACTTATGAGCAGTTCTTC,CASSQDTGTYEQFF
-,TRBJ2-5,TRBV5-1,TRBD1,TGTGCCAGCAGCCACTCGGACAGGGGGCGAGAGACCCAGTACTTC,CASSHSDRGRETQYF
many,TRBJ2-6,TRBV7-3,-,TGTGCCAGCAGCCCAAACGCGGGAAGCTCTGGGGCCAACGTCCTGACTTTC,CASSPNAGSSGANVLTF
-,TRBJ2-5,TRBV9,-,TGTGCCAGCAGCGTAGCTCCGGGGGCGGGAGAGACCCAGTACTTC,CASSVAPGAGETQYF
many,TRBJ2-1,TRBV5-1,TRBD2,TGCGCCAGCAGGGGGCTAGCGGGAGTGGATGAGCAGTTCTTC,CASRGLAGVDEQFF
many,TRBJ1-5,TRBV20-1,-,TGCAGTGCTGGTCTCAGGAGGGGGAGCAATCAGCCCCAGCATTTT,CSAGLRRGSNQPQHF
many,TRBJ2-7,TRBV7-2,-,TGTGCCAGCAGCTTAAAGGTGAGTTTTCCCTACGAGCAGTACTTC,CASSLKVSFPYEQYF
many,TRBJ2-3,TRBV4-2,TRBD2,TGTGCCAGCAGGCTGGCGGGAGGTGACACAGATACGCAGTATTTT,CASRLAGGDTDTQYF
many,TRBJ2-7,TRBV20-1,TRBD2,TGCAGTGCTATACTAGCGGGACCGTACGAGCAGTACTTC,CSAILAGPYEQYF
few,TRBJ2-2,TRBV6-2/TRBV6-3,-,TGTGCCAGCAGTTACTCGATTCGGACGACGCGTAACACCGGGGAGCTGTTTTTT,CASSYSIRTTRNTGELFF
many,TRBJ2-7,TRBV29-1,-,TGCAGCGTTGGGTCGGGGCTCGAGCAGTACTTC,CSVGSGLEQYF
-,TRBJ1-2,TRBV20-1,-,TGCAGTACCCTGTCGCTCTCCACGGAGGGCTACACCTTC,CSTLSLSTEGYTF
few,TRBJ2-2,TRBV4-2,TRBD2,TGTGCCAGCAGCCCGGGACTAGCGGGACCGAACACCGGGGAGCTGTTTTTT,CASSPGLAGPNTGELFF
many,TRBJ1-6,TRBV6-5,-,TGTGCCAGCAGTCACTCGAGTGGTGGGGCTTGGACACCCCTCCACTTT,CASSHSSGGAWTPLHF
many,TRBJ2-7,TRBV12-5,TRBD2,TGTGCTAGTGGTTTGAGGACTAGCGGGAGTTACGAGCAGTACTTC,CASGLRTSGSYEQYF
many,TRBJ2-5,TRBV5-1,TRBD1,TGCGCCAGCAGCTTGTTTGGGACAGGCCAAGAGACCCAGTACTTC,CASSLFGTGQETQYF
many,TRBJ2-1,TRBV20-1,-,TGCAGTGCTAGCCGGTCTCAGGGTGCCTACAATGAGCAGTTCTTC,CSASRSQGAYNEQFF
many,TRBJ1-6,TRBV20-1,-,TGCAGTGCCCCTCCTCGCCCGGGAAGTTCACCCCTCCACTTT,CSAPPRPGSSPLHF
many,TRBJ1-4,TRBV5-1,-,TGCGCCAGCAGCCCCGTTGCAACTAATGAAAAACTGTTTTTT,CASSPVATNEKLFF
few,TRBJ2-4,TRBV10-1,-,TGCGCCAGCAGTGAGAGACTAGCCAAAAACATTCAGTACTTC,CASSERLAKNIQYF
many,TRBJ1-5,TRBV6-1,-,TGTGCCAGCAGTGAAGGGAGCAGGAGACAGAATCAGCCCCAGCATTTT,CASSEGSRRQNQPQHF
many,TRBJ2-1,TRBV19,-,TGTGCCAGTAGTATAGATCAAGCTCAGGGCATATACAATGAGCAGTTCTTC,CASSIDQAQGIYNEQFF
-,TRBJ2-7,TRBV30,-,TGTGCCTGGAGGCCCGGACTCTGGAACGAGCAGTACTTC,CAWRPGLWNEQYF
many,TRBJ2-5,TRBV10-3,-,TGTGCCATCAGTGAATACGGCACTCAAGAGACCCAGTACTTC,CAISEYGTQETQYF
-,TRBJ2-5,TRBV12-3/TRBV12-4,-,TGTGCCAGCAGTTTCCTTGAGTTTACCCAGTACTTC,CASSFLEFTQYF
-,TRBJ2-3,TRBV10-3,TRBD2,TGTGCCATCAGTGAGGATAGCGGGGTCACAGATACGCAGTATTTT,CAISEDSGVTDTQYF
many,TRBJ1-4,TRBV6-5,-,TGTGCCAGCAGCATCGAAACTAATAGTGAAAAACTGTTTTTT,CASSIETNSEKLFF
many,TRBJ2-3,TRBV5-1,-,TGCGCCAGCAGCCCGGTGGGAACAACGCGGGCCACAGATACGCAGTATTTT,CASSPVGTTRATDTQYF
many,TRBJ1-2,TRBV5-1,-,TGCGCCAGCAGCTTGGACGGATCGAACTATGGCTACACCTTC,CASSLDGSNYGYTF
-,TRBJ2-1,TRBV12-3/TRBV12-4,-,TGTGCCAGCAGTTTCGGGGGTGGGGGCGAGCAGTTCTTC,CASSFGGGGEQFF
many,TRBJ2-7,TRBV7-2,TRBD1,TGTGCCAGCAGCTCCGGGACAGGGCTCTACGAGCAGTACTTC,CASSSGTGLYEQYF
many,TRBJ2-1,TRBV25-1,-,TGTGCCAGCAGTGAATGGTACAATGAGCAGTTCTTC,CASSEWYNEQFF
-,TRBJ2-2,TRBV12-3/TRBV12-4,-,TGTGCCAGCACCCTCTCGGCAGGGGTGGGCACCGGGGAGCTGTTTTTT,CASTLSAGVGTGELFF
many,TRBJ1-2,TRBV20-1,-,TGCAGTGCTACCCCGAGCGGGCGTGACTATGGCTACACCTTC,CSATPSGRDYGYTF
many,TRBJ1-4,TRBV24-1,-,TGTGCCATACAGGACACAACTAATGAAAAACTGTTTTTT,CAIQDTTNEKLFF
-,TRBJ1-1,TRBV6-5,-,TGTGCCACCGGGACTACAAGAGACACTGAAGCTTTCTTT,CATGTTRDTEAFF
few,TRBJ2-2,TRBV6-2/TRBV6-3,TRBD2,TGTGCCAGCAGACCTAGCGGGAGTCGTTCCGGGGAGCTGTTTTTT,CASRPSGSRSGELFF
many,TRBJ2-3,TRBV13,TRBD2,TGTGCCAGCAGTAGCGGGAGGACGACCGCAGATACGCAGTATTTT,CASSSGRTTADTQYF
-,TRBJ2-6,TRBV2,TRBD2,TGTGCCACCAAACTTGACGGGGGGGGAGTCGTCCAGACTTTC,CATKLDGGGVVQTF
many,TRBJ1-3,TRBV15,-,TGTGCCACCAGCAGAGAAACAGGGACTGGAAACACCATATATTTT,CATSRETGTGNTIYF